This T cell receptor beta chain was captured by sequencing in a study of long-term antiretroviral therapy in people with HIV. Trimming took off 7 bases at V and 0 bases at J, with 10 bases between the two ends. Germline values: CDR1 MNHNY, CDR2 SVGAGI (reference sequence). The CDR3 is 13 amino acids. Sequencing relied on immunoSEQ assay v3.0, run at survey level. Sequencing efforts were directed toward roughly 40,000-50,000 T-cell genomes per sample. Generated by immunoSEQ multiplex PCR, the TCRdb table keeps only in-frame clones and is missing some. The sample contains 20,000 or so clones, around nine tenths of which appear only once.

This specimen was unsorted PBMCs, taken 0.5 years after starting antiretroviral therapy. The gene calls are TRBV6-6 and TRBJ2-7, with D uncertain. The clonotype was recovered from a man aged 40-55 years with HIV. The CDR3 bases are TGTGCCAGCACCGGCGAGAGCTCCTACGAGCAGTACTTC. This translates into CASTGESSYEQYF.